Presented here are 29 T cell receptor beta chains from one specimen sequenced in a study of graft-versus-host responses after intestinal transplantation. The method was immunoSEQ multiplex PCR; TCRdb's version includes in-frame clones alone and lacks a portion of them. The table lists 25,000 to 35,000 clones, around four fifths of them singletons. Grafts had their tissue processed, releasing intraepithelial and lamina propria lymphocytes. This specimen was ileum tissue, taken 98 days after intestinal transplantation. The receptors here all came from a human patient who received an intestinal transplant, so some T cells may come from the graft donor.

A remark on this clone: Just one base apart from a much larger clone, this may be a read error. The same CDR3 also results from other DNA sequences found in this sample. This chain uses TRBV7-8 with TRBJ1-1; D remains ambiguous. Germline values: CDR1 SGHVS, CDR2 FQNEAQ. The CDR3 contains 12 residues. Between the trimmed V and J ends, which lost 3 bases and 1 base, there was a span of 3 bases. The DNA of the CDR3 is TGTGCCAGCAGCTTTGGGAACACTGAAGCTTTCTTT. This translates into CASSFGNTEAFF.

The CDR3 DNA reads as TGTGCCTGGAGTGTGTCCGGTTTAAGGAAACTGTTTTTT. Translating it yields CAWSVSGLRKLFF. The V call is TRBV30, the J call TRBJ1-4; D gene unclear. Germline CDR1 GTSNPN, CDR2 SVGIG (reference sequence). The CDR3 extends over 13 amino acids. V dropped 0 bases and J dropped 11 bases, with 13 bases sitting between them.

This clone occurred a few times. CDR3 protein: CASSVDGGANNEQFF. Written as DNA, the CDR3 is TGTGCCAGCAGCGTAGACGGGGGGGCTAACAATGAGCAGTTCTTC. The J gene is TRBJ2-1, the V gene TRBV9, with 8 bases lining up with TRBD2. Looked up from germline, CDR1 is SGDLS and CDR2 is YYNGEE. The CDR3 length is 15 residues. J lost 5 bases, V lost 0 bases, and 4 bases had no gene match.

The rearrangement joins TRBV7-2 to TRBJ1-3; 7 nucleotides align to TRBD1. V trimming: 3 bases; J trimming: 6 bases; junction bases outside the gene matches: 8. The CDR3 contains 15 residues. CDR1 is SGHTA, CDR2 FQGNSA, per germline. The DNA of the CDR3 is TGTGCCAGCAGCTTGTGGGACAGCTCGACAAACACCATATATTTT. It codes for CASSLWDSSTNTIYF.

This clone was seen a handful of times. This sequence joins TRBV6-1 and TRBJ1-3; perhaps TRBD1 as D (5 bases). CDR1 and CDR2 from the germline V gene are MNHNS and SASEGT. The CDR3 spans 12 residues. In DNA, the CDR3 is TGTGCTGGGGGGGGATCTGGAAACACCATATATTTT. This encodes CAGGGSGNTIYF.

The chain uses TRBV10-2 and TRBJ1-1, with D maybe TRBD1 (6 bases). V dropped 2 bases and J dropped 2 bases, with 12 bases sitting between them. This CDR3 is 15 amino acids long. Per germline, CDR1 WSHSY and CDR2 SAAADI. The CDR3 reads CASSERGQDNTEAFF. The CDR3 nucleotides read TGCGCCAGCAGTGAGAGGGGACAAGATAACACTGAAGCTTTCTTT.

The J gene is TRBJ1-1, the V gene TRBV7-9; D gene ambiguous. This CDR3 is 13 amino acids long. V dropped 8 bases and J dropped 0 bases, with 10 bases sitting between them. Germline V gene sequence: CDR1 SEHNR, CDR2 FQNEAQ (reference sequence). The CDR3 loop reads CASGRTMNTEAFF. CDR3 nucleotide sequence: TGTGCCAGCGGACGGACCATGAACACTGAAGCTTTCTTT.

Sample share makes this clone medium-sized (0.01 to 0.1%). The rearrangement uses TRBV6-5 and TRBJ1-5; D possibly corresponds to TRBD1 (5 bases). CDR1 and CDR2 from the germline V gene are MNHEY and SVGAGI. This CDR3 has 15 amino acids. V lost 6 bases and J lost 4, with 16 bases in between. The CDR3 protein is CASSLWGDGNQPQHF. The CDR3 DNA follows: TGTGCCAGCAGCCTTTGGGGGGACGGAAATCAGCCCCAGCATTTT.

This chain joins TRBV7-6 and TRBJ2-3, with unresolved D. The CDR3 loop spans 13 amino acids. V gave up 11 bases and J gave up 1 base, with 13 bases separating them. Germline-derived CDR1 and CDR2 are SGHVS and FNYEAQ. CDR3 residues: CACSPGRTDTQYF. For the CDR3, the DNA is TGTGCCTGTTCCCCAGGACGCACAGATACGCAGTATTTT.

The chain combines TRBV5-5 with TRBJ2-1; 7 positions agree with TRBD1. The junction had 7 bases not matched to a gene; V was cut back by 4 bases and J by 3 bases. This CDR3 contains 15 residues. Germline V gene sequence: CDR1 SGHKS, CDR2 YYEKEE (reference sequence). CDR3 region: CASSPSGDSYNEQFF. The CDR3 bases are TGTGCCAGCAGCCCATCAGGGGACAGCTACAATGAGCAGTTCTTC.

In DNA, the CDR3 is TGCGCCAGCAGCCCAGGACTAGCGGCGATAGAGACCCAGTACTTC. Translated, it gives CASSPGLAAIETQYF. V and J are TRBV4-1 and TRBJ2-5; 10 bases line up with TRBD2. Germline CDR1 and CDR2: MGHRA and YSYEKL. The CDR3 has 15 amino acids. The V segment lost 4 bases and the J segment 4 bases; nucleotides outside the gene matches: 6.

V gene TRBV4-2 combines with J gene TRBJ1-3, with D possibly TRBD1 on 5 matching bases. CDR3 size: 18 residues. The V gene's germline CDR1 is LGHNA and CDR2 YNFKEQ. The V and J ends lost 1 base and 3 bases respectively, with 19 bases between them. The CDR3 spells CASSQVSRQQGLGNTIYF. The CDR3 nucleotides read TGTGCCAGCAGCCAAGTGAGTCGCCAGCAGGGCCTTGGAAACACCATATATTTT.

The chain has TRBV18 and TRBJ1-4, with 7 bases matching TRBD1. There are 13 residues in the CDR3. Trimming took 2 bases from V and 12 from J; bases not matched to a gene: 6. Germline values: CDR1 KGHSH, CDR2 LQKENI. Written as DNA, the CDR3 is TGTGCCAGCTCACCATTCTCCAGGGGGGAACTGTTTTTT. It yields the protein CASSPFSRGELFF.

This chain uses TRBV18 with TRBJ1-6; the match to TRBD1 covers 8 bases. The germline V gene encodes CDR1 KGHSH and CDR2 LQKENI. J gave up 6 bases and V 5 bases, and 6 bases lay outside the gene matches. The CDR3 has 15 amino acids. DNA of the CDR3: TGTGCCAGCTCAAAGACAGGGGACCCTAATTCACCCCTCCACTTT. Translation: CASSKTGDPNSPLHF.

The sample holds a few counts of this clone. This specimen includes other DNA sequences encoding the same CDR3. The chain links TRBV19 to TRBJ2-7; the match to TRBD1 covers 8 bases. The CDR3 is 14 amino acids. Per the germline V gene, CDR1 is LNHDA and CDR2 is SQIVND (reference sequence). J was trimmed by 0 bases and V by 7 bases; bases with no gene match: 5. CDR3 coding DNA: TGTGCCAGTACTCCAGGGGGCAGCTCCTACGAGCAGTACTTC. It translates to CASTPGGSSYEQYF.

CDR3: CASSRTGGSYEQYF. In DNA, the CDR3 is TGCGCCAGCAGCCGGACAGGGGGATCCTACGAGCAGTACTTC. J is TRBJ2-7 and V is TRBV4-1; TRBD1 matches 10 bases. This CDR3 is 14 amino acids long. From germline, CDR1 is MGHRA and CDR2 YSYEKL. V lost 4 bases and J lost 1; bases outside the gene matches: 1.

In its sample, this clone ranks as medium-sized. V gene TRBV14 combines with J gene TRBJ2-7, with TRBD1 matching over 11 bases. This CDR3 comprises 15 residues. The trim removed 3 bases at V and 6 bases at J, leaving 7 bases unmatched. Germline-derived CDR1 and CDR2 are SGHDN and FVKESK. CDR3 loop: CASSQIGGTGGEQYF. The CDR3 DNA reads as TGTGCCAGCAGCCAGATCGGAGGGACAGGGGGCGAGCAGTACTTC.

The chain has TRBV28 and TRBJ2-2; weak D call: TRBD2 (6 bases). Trimming stripped 6 bases from V and 6 bases from J, with 17 bases between. This CDR3 spans 15 amino acids. Germline V gives CDR1 MDHEN, CDR2 SYDVKM. The chain's CDR3 is CASSRGTLLAGELFF. CDR3 DNA: TGTGCCAGCAGCCGCGGGACTCTTTTAGCCGGGGAGCTGTTTTTT.

The chain is built from TRBV30 and TRBJ2-5; D is perhaps TRBD1 (6 bases). With 5 bases removed from V and 3 bases from J, the gap between germline ends came to 10 bases. The CDR3 runs 12 residues. Germline V lookup: CDR1 GTSNPN, CDR2 SVGIG (reference sequence). CDR3 amino acids: CAWDPGEETQYF. CDR3 sequence (DNA): TGTGCCTGGGATCCAGGGGAAGAGACCCAGTACTTC.

This clone has more than one count but fewer than ten. The chain is built from TRBV7-9 and TRBJ2-1, with TRBD1 as a possible D gene (5 bases). The CDR3 runs 14 residues. CDR1 and CDR2 from the germline V gene are SEHNR and FQNEAQ (reference sequence). V was trimmed by 5 bases and J by 4 bases, leaving 12 bases between them. CDR3 sequence: CASSRDTGYNEQFF. The CDR3 coding sequence is TGTGCCAGCAGCCGTGACACAGGTTACAATGAGCAGTTCTTC.

The CDR3 sequence is CASSDVAGGTDTQYF. The DNA of the CDR3 is TGTGCCAGCAGTGACGTAGCGGGGGGCACAGATACGCAGTATTTT. The chain uses TRBV6-4 and TRBJ2-3, with 9 bases fitting TRBD2. Germline assignment: CDR1 MRHNA and CDR2 SNTAGT. This CDR3 has 15 residues. Trimming at V came to 2 bases and at J to 1 base, leaving 1 base not matched to a gene.

The chain recombines TRBV7-2 with TRBJ2-5; 7 positions match TRBD1. This CDR3 contains 15 residues. Germline V lookup: CDR1 SGHTA, CDR2 FQGNSA. V dropped 2 bases and J dropped 2; count of bases not matched to a gene: 5. For the CDR3, the DNA is TGTGCCAGCAGCTTATTGACGGGACAGCAAGAGACCCAGTACTTC. As protein: CASSLLTGQQETQYF.

This rearrangement joins TRBV23-1 to TRBJ2-7; 9 positions agree with TRBD2. TRBV23-1 is recorded as an ORF, its role being uncertain. The V segment lost 0 bases and the J segment 0 bases; nucleotides outside the gene matches: 6. This CDR3 comprises 17 residues. Written as DNA, the CDR3 is TGCGCCAGCAGTCAATCCCGGGGGACTAGCTCCTCCTACGAGCAGTACTTC. Protein sequence: CASSQSRGTSSSYEQYF.

The chain recombines TRBV7-8 with TRBJ1-2, with D unclear. CDR1 is SGHVS and CDR2 is FQNEAQ in the germline V gene. Trimming cost V 2 bases and J 1 base, with 11 bases left between them. This CDR3 spans 15 amino acids. The CDR3 loop reads CASSLSDRFNYGYTF. Written as DNA, the CDR3 is TGTGCCAGCAGCTTATCAGATAGATTTAACTATGGCTACACCTTC.

This clone was observed a few times. The chain employs TRBV28 and TRBJ1-2; D is uncertain. Germline V gene data show CDR1 as MDHEN and CDR2 as SYDVKM. This CDR3 comprises 12 residues. The V end was cut by 6 bases, the J end by 8 bases, with 13 bases between. The chain's CDR3 is CASSLHVGGYTF. The CDR3 region has the DNA TGTGCCAGCAGCCTTCACGTCGGCGGCTACACCTTC.

DNA of the CDR3: TGTGCCAGCAGCCTCACCGGACAGGGAGTTGCAAAGGCTTTCTTT. Translated: CASSLTGQGVAKAFF. This chain joins TRBV11-1 and TRBJ1-1; 8 bases match TRBD1. Germline-derived CDR1 and CDR2 are SGHAT and FQDESV (reference sequence). The length of the CDR3 is 15 residues. J gave up 11 bases and V 5 bases, and 16 bases lay outside the gene matches.

The chain combines TRBV11-2 with TRBJ2-7; perhaps TRBD2 as D (6 bases). Trimming left V 5 bases short and J 3 bases short, with 17 bases between. Germline-derived CDR1 and CDR2 are SGHAT and FQNNGV. The length of the CDR3 is 15 residues. For the CDR3, the DNA is TGTGCCAGCAGCCCTAAGCCGGGACTCAACTACGAGCAGTACTTC. Protein: CASSPKPGLNYEQYF.

The rearrangement links TRBV10-1 to TRBJ2-3, with D maybe TRBD1 (6 bases). Germline loops: CDR1 WNHNN, CDR2 SYGVQD (reference sequence). The CDR3 covers 15 residues. Trimming removed 9 bases from V and 0 bases from J, with 16 bases in between. CDR3 protein: CASNRVQRSTDTQYF. In nucleotides, the CDR3 is TGCGCCAGTAACAGGGTTCAGCGTAGCACAGATACGCAGTATTTT.

V and J are TRBV9 and TRBJ2-1; D might be TRBD2 (5 bases). CDR1 and CDR2 (germline): SGDLS, YYNGEE. Trimming removed 3 bases at V and 1 base at J, with 5 bases between. This CDR3 region has 13 residues. The CDR3 nucleotides read TGTGCCAGCAGCGAGCGGTCCTACAATGAGCAGTTCTTC. This codes for CASSERSYNEQFF.